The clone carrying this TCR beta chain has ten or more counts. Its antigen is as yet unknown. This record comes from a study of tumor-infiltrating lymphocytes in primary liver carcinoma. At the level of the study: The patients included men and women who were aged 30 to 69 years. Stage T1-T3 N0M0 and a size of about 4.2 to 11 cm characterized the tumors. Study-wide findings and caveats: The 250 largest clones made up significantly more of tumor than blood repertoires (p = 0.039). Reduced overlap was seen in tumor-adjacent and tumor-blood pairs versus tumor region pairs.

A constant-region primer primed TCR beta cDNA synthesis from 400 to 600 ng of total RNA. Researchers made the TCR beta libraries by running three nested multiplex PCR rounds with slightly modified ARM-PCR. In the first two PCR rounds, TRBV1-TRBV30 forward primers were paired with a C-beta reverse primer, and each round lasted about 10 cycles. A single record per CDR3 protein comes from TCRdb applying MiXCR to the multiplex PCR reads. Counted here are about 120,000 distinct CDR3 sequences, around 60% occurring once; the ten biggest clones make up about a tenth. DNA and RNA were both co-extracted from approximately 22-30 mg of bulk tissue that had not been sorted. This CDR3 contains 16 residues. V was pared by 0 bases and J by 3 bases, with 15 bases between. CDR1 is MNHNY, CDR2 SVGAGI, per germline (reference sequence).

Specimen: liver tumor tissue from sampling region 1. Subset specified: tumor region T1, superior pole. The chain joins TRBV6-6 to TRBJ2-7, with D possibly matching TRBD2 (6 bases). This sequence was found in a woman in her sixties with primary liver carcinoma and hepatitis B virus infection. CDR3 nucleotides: TGTGCCAGCAGTTACTCCGCGCGGCTAGCGAACTACGAGCAGTACTTC. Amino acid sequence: CASSYSARLANYEQYF.